This passage covers 23 T cell receptor beta chains from one sample sequenced in a study of shared clonotypes between healthy human individuals. Some clones are missing from TCRdb's copy, which holds only in-frame ones; the method was immunoSEQ multiplex PCR. The sample consists of 190,000 or so clones, 65% to 80% of them appearing once. Material: memory CD4+ T cells sorted from blood. The subset was: CD45RA-negative fraction. The source is a man aged 30 to 45 in good health.

The gene calls are TRBV6-5 and TRBJ2-7; D perhaps matches TRBD2 (5 bases). Germline lookup yields CDR1 MNHEY and CDR2 SVGAGI. CDR3 length equals 15 residues. V was clipped by 0 bases and J by 0 bases, with 9 bases between them. Here the CDR3 DNA reads TGTGCCAGCAGTTACTCCGAGCGGAGCTCCTACGAGCAGTACTTC. This translates into CASSYSERSSYEQYF.

This rearrangement joins TRBV7-9 to TRBJ1-1; TRBD1 matches 7 bases. This CDR3 contains 13 residues. Germline V gene data show CDR1 as SEHNR and CDR2 as FQNEAQ (reference sequence). V was clipped by 5 bases and J by 4 bases; unmatched bases: 4. CDR3 sequence: CASSDRVSTEAFF. The DNA for the CDR3 is TGTGCCAGCAGCGACAGGGTTTCCACTGAAGCTTTCTTT.

This chain links TRBV5-1 with TRBJ1-3; no definite D call. CDR3 length: 15 residues. V gave up 0 bases and J gave up 2 bases, with 9 bases separating them. Germline CDR1 and CDR2: SGHRS and YFSETQ. The CDR3 DNA reads as TGCGCCAGCAGCTTGGGAGGTGGGCCTGGAAACACCATATATTTT. This encodes CASSLGGGPGNTIYF.

V is TRBV2 and J is TRBJ1-4; D possibly corresponds to TRBD1 (5 bases). Trimming left V 9 bases short and J 8 bases short, with 10 bases between. The CDR3 has 11 residues. CDR1 and CDR2 (germline): SNHLY, FYNNEI. As DNA, the CDR3 is TGTGCCAGACGGGGGGGAGAAAAACTGTTTTTT. It encodes CARRGGEKLFF. Using reference TRBV2 and TRBJ1-4 for the parts outside the CDR3, the full variable domain is EPEVTQTPSHQVTQMGQEVILRCVPISNHLYFYWYRQILGQKVEFLVSFYNNEISEKSEIFDDQFSVERPDGSNFTLKIRSTKLEDSAMYFCARRGGEKLFFGSGTQLSVL.

As concerns this clone: Other DNA sequences in the same sample also yield this CDR3. This rearrangement joins TRBV28 to TRBJ2-1; no clear D. Germline CDR1 reads MDHEN; CDR2 reads SYDVKM. The germline V and J ends were trimmed by 1 base and 5 bases, with 0 bases remaining between them. This CDR3 is 11 amino acids long. CDR3 residues: CASSLYNEQFF. CDR3 nucleotide sequence: TGTGCCAGCAGTTTATACAATGAGCAGTTCTTC.

This clone has a handful of counts. The CDR3 DNA sequence: TGCAGTGCCGTTGGACGTCGGGAGCAGTACTTC. It yields the protein CSAVGRREQYF. This chain connects TRBV20-1 to TRBJ2-7; D uncertain. The CDR3 is 11 residues long. CDR1 is DFQATT and CDR2 is SNEGSKA in the germline V gene (reference sequence). V gave up 6 bases and J gave up 7 bases, with 13 bases separating them.

The chain employs TRBV11-3 and TRBJ2-1, with D possibly TRBD1 on 6 matching bases. The V gene lost 1 base and the J gene lost 0 bases, with 13 bases spanning the gap. Germline CDR1 and CDR2: SGHNT and YENEEA. The CDR3 has 17 residues. CDR3 nucleotide sequence: TGTGCCAGCAGCTTAGGGGGAGCGGACAGCTCCTACAATGAGCAGTTCTTC. It is translated as CASSLGGADSSYNEQFF.

The chain links TRBV14 to TRBJ2-7, with unresolved D. The V end was cut by 4 bases, the J end by 3 bases, with 7 bases between. Per germline, CDR1 SGHDN and CDR2 FVKESK. The CDR3 extends over 12 amino acids. CDR3 DNA sequence: TGTGCCAGCAGCCCCAGCCTCTACGAGCAGTACTTC. Amino acids: CASSPSLYEQYF.

The genes are TRBV19 and TRBJ2-2, with no clear D. Trimming stripped 7 bases from V and 2 bases from J, with 5 bases between. CDR1 LNHDA and CDR2 SQIVND come from the germline V gene (reference sequence). The CDR3 loop spans 12 amino acids. CDR3 in amino acids: CASNFNTGELFF. The DNA for the CDR3 is TGTGCCAGTAACTTCAACACCGGGGAGCTGTTTTTT.

V is TRBV7-8 and J is TRBJ2-7; possibly TRBD2 for D (6 bases). From germline, CDR1 is SGHVS and CDR2 FQNEAQ. The V and J ends lost 5 bases and 3 bases respectively, with 14 bases between them. The CDR3 extends over 14 amino acids. The CDR3 region is CASSPSLAIYEQYF. CDR3 coding DNA: TGTGCCAGCAGCCCTTCACTAGCTATCTACGAGCAGTACTTC.

The chain combines TRBV4-3 with TRBJ2-3; 7 positions match TRBD2. CDR1 and CDR2 from the germline V gene are LGHNA and YSLEER. V dropped 8 bases and J dropped 1; count of bases not matched to a gene: 9. The CDR3 sequence is 15 residues long. In DNA, the CDR3 is TGCGCCAGCGGCTTATCTAGCGGAGGCACAGATACGCAGTATTTT. It specifies CASGLSSGGTDTQYF.

The CDR3 sequence: CASSPGRGLRGTDTQYF. Written as DNA, the CDR3 is TGTGCCAGCAGCCCCGGGAGGGGGTTGAGAGGCACAGATACGCAGTATTTT. The rearrangement joins TRBV5-5 to TRBJ2-3, with 8 bases matching TRBD2. CDR1 is SGHKS and CDR2 is YYEKEE in the germline V gene (reference sequence). The CDR3 sequence is 17 residues long. Trimming took 4 bases from V and 1 from J; bases not matched to a gene: 11.

The chain employs TRBV5-4 and TRBJ2-1, with TRBD2 matching 8 bases. The ends lost 5 bases at V and 6 bases at J; junction bases unmatched: 1. This CDR3 comprises 12 residues. The germline gives CDR1 SGHNT, CDR2 YYREEE (reference sequence). The CDR3 sequence is CASRGLVNEQFF. The DNA of the CDR3 is TGTGCCAGCAGGGGACTAGTCAATGAGCAGTTCTTC.

The CDR3 is CASSLVRTSGSYEQYF. The CDR3 DNA sequence: TGTGCCAGCAGCTTGGTGCGGACTAGCGGGTCCTACGAGCAGTACTTC. The rearrangement uses TRBV7-9 and TRBJ2-7, with 11 positions matching TRBD2. The V segment lost 3 bases and the J segment 1 base; nucleotides outside the gene matches: 5. The length of the CDR3 is 16 residues. Germline V gives CDR1 SEHNR, CDR2 FQNEAQ (reference sequence). Full variable domain (remainder filled in from reference TRBV7-9 and TRBJ2-7): DTGVSQNPRHKITKRGQNVTFRCDPISEHNRLYWYRQTLGQGPEFLTYFQNEAQLEKSRLLSDRFSAERPKGSFSTLEIQRTEQGDSAMYLCASSLVRTSGSYEQYFGPGTRLTVT.

This chain links TRBV15 with TRBJ2-1; tentatively, D is TRBD1 or TRBD2 (6 bases each). The CDR3 is 13 amino acids. CDR1 LNHNV and CDR2 YYDKDF come from the germline V gene (reference sequence). The ends were cut back, 7 bases at V and 8 bases at J, with 15 bases in the middle. The CDR3 region is CATKRNRGDEQFF. The CDR3 DNA follows: TGTGCCACCAAAAGAAATAGGGGGGATGAGCAGTTCTTC.

This clone has only one observation. The chain carries TRBV7-6 and TRBJ2-1, with D unclear. This CDR3 spans 17 amino acids. Germline lookup yields CDR1 SGHVS and CDR2 FNYEAQ. V was shortened by 8 bases and J by 0 bases, with 20 bases between the two germline ends. The CDR3 here is CASQTGGGLSSYNEQFF. CDR3 nucleotide sequence: TGTGCCAGCCAAACTGGCGGCGGCCTCAGCTCCTACAATGAGCAGTTCTTC.

This chain joins TRBV5-1 and TRBJ2-5, with 9 bases lining up with TRBD1. CDR3 length equals 15 residues. Germline CDR1 is SGHRS and CDR2 is YFSETQ. V shed 0 bases and J 5 bases; nucleotides not matched to a gene: 5. The CDR3, as DNA: TGCGCCAGCAGCTTGGCCCTAGGGACAGGGGAGACCCAGTACTTC. Protein: CASSLALGTGETQYF.

This clone was recorded a few times. This chain links TRBV9 with TRBJ2-1; D is ambiguous. The germline gives CDR1 SGDLS, CDR2 YYNGEE. The CDR3 has 13 residues. V was clipped by 0 bases and J by 8 bases, with 9 bases between them. As DNA, the CDR3 is TGTGCCAGCAGCGTAGTGTCGAGCTATGAGCAGTTCTTC. Amino acids: CASSVVSSYEQFF.

The genes are TRBV28 and TRBJ2-7; 8 bases map to TRBD1. From germline, CDR1 is MDHEN and CDR2 SYDVKM. The CDR3 runs to 14 residues. V lost 1 base to trimming and J lost 6 bases; unmatched junction nucleotides: 5. CDR3 residues: CASSLLQGASEQYF. The DNA for the CDR3 is TGTGCCAGCAGTTTATTGCAGGGGGCTTCCGAGCAGTACTTC.

The gene calls are TRBV19 and TRBJ2-6; D might be TRBD2 (5 bases). The CDR3 consists of 15 residues. Looked up from germline, CDR1 is LNHDA and CDR2 is SQIVND (reference sequence). V dropped 1 base and J dropped 2 bases, with 6 bases sitting between them. The chain's CDR3 is CASSIVGAGANVLTF. The DNA for the CDR3 is TGTGCCAGTAGTATAGTCGGGGCTGGGGCCAACGTCCTGACTTTC. Full variable domain (remainder filled in from reference TRBV19 and TRBJ2-6): DGGITQSPKYLFRKEGQNVTLSCEQNLNHDAMYWYRQDPGQGLRLIYYSQIVNDFQKGDIAEGYSVSREKKESFPLTVTSAQKNPTAFYLCASSIVGAGANVLTFGAGSRLTVL.

The V gene is TRBV7-8, the J gene TRBJ2-1; 10 bases match TRBD2. Germline V gene lookup returns CDR1 SGHVS and CDR2 FQNEAQ. The ends lost 5 bases at V and 5 bases at J; junction bases unmatched: 27. The CDR3 is 22 amino acids. The CDR3 loop is CASSRGAGPGVAGGPPDNEQFF. The CDR3 region has the DNA TGTGCCAGCAGCCGCGGAGCGGGGCCGGGGGTAGCGGGAGGCCCTCCCGACAATGAGCAGTTCTTC.

This chain uses TRBV7-2 with TRBJ2-3; no clear D. With 2 bases removed from V and 6 bases from J, the gap between germline ends came to 6 bases. Looked up from germline, CDR1 is SGHTA and CDR2 is FQGNSA. The CDR3 runs 12 residues. CDR3 nucleotides: TGTGCCAGCAGCTTAAGACTCGATACGCAGTATTTT. It yields the protein CASSLRLDTQYF.

This clone was seen a single time. The rearrangement joins TRBV13 to TRBJ2-7; D is perhaps TRBD1 or TRBD2 (6 bases each). Germline V CDR1 and CDR2: PRHDT, FYEKMQ (reference sequence). V dropped 5 bases and J dropped 7 bases, with 15 bases sitting between them. The CDR3 has 13 amino acids. CDR3 in amino acids: CASSRAQGGEQYF. Here the CDR3 DNA reads TGTGCCAGCAGCAGGGCCCAAGGGGGGGAGCAGTACTTC.